Listed below are T cell receptor beta chains from one sample, sequenced in a study of blood T cell repertoires in COVID-19. TCRdb's table, derived via immunoSEQ multiplex PCR, lists solely in-frame clones and lacks some. The table shows about 120,000 clones, with roughly four fifths occurring only once. Sequenced material: peripheral blood. These receptor sequences come from a woman aged 55 to 70 with acute or convalescent COVID-19. CDR3s include the opening cysteine and the closing phenylalanine or tryptophan. A D gene is named only where the DNA matches it firmly.

j_call: TRBJ1-6; v_call: TRBV7-3; d_call: -; cdr3_aa: CASSPEGGGSPLHF
j_call: TRBJ2-7; v_call: TRBV7-2; d_call: TRBD1; cdr3_aa: CASSLQGVPYEQYF
j_call: TRBJ1-6; v_call: TRBV2; d_call: TRBD1; cdr3_aa: CASRGRTGDNSPLHF
j_call: TRBJ1-1; v_call: TRBV6-5; d_call: -; cdr3_aa: CASSYLGQSNTEAFF
j_call: TRBJ2-7; v_call: TRBV5-6; d_call: -; cdr3_aa: CASSLVAGNEQYF
j_call: TRBJ1-2; v_call: TRBV15; d_call: TRBD1; cdr3_aa: CATSRGTGGIDGYTF
j_call: TRBJ1-5; v_call: TRBV10-3; d_call: -; cdr3_aa: CAIREGVGNQPQHF
j_call: TRBJ1-1; v_call: TRBV19; d_call: -; cdr3_aa: CASTTARQGIISEAFF
j_call: TRBJ2-7; v_call: TRBV2; d_call: TRBD2; cdr3_aa: CASSERGIDDEQYF
j_call: TRBJ1-2; v_call: TRBV18; d_call: TRBD1; cdr3_aa: CASSPGQGAGGYTF
j_call: TRBJ1-4; v_call: TRBV20-1; d_call: -; cdr3_aa: CSASRGRGGEKLFF
j_call: TRBJ2-5; v_call: TRBV12-5; d_call: -; cdr3_aa: CASGLGGRSGETQYF
j_call: TRBJ2-1; v_call: TRBV6-5; d_call: TRBD2; cdr3_aa: CATQASGDNEQFF
j_call: TRBJ1-5; v_call: TRBV28; d_call: -; cdr3_aa: CASSFGGARTQPQHF
j_call: TRBJ2-5; v_call: TRBV9; d_call: TRBD2; cdr3_aa: CASSVTASGVSRETQYF
j_call: TRBJ1-6; v_call: TRBV11-3; d_call: -; cdr3_aa: CASSSPRKVPLHF
j_call: TRBJ2-2; v_call: TRBV29-1; d_call: -; cdr3_aa: CSGRQDSAGELFF
j_call: TRBJ1-1; v_call: TRBV6-5; d_call: TRBD1; cdr3_aa: CASSYHRGTGGTEAFF
j_call: TRBJ1-6; v_call: TRBV6-5; d_call: -; cdr3_aa: CASRETGLVVPLHF
j_call: TRBJ2-1; v_call: TRBV7-2; d_call: TRBD2; cdr3_aa: CASSHNSGIGGRGEQFF
j_call: TRBJ2-1; v_call: TRBV19; d_call: TRBD1; cdr3_aa: CATCDRGQSYNEQFF
j_call: TRBJ1-1; v_call: TRBV9; d_call: -; cdr3_aa: CASSVVPGVNTEAFF
j_call: TRBJ1-4; v_call: TRBV5-1; d_call: -; cdr3_aa: CASSAGGTSKGEKLFF
j_call: TRBJ1-1; v_call: TRBV3-1/TRBV3-2; d_call: -; cdr3_aa: CASSQGFGGNTEAFF
j_call: TRBJ1-1; v_call: TRBV2; d_call: -; cdr3_aa: CASKLMGEGPEAFF
j_call: TRBJ1-5; v_call: TRBV4-2; d_call: -; cdr3_aa: CASSQDAGGNQPQHF
j_call: TRBJ2-7; v_call: TRBV5-1; d_call: TRBD2; cdr3_aa: CASTTRTSGGYEQYF
j_call: TRBJ2-3; v_call: TRBV19; d_call: TRBD1; cdr3_aa: CASSIGQGGTDTQYF
j_call: TRBJ1-5; v_call: TRBV6-2/TRBV6-3; d_call: TRBD1; cdr3_aa: CASSGTGGASNQPQHF
j_call: TRBJ1-1; v_call: TRBV7-2; d_call: TRBD1; cdr3_aa: CASSMTGGATEAFF
j_call: TRBJ2-2; v_call: TRBV20-1; d_call: TRBD2; cdr3_aa: CRASPLAGGGPGELFF
j_call: TRBJ1-1; v_call: TRBV5-1; d_call: -; cdr3_aa: CASSLDQVNTEAFF
j_call: TRBJ2-1; v_call: TRBV11-1; d_call: -; cdr3_aa: CASSLASGEQFF
j_call: TRBJ1-4; v_call: TRBV5-1; d_call: TRBD1; cdr3_aa: CASSATTGSEKLFF
j_call: TRBJ2-2; v_call: TRBV7-9; d_call: -; cdr3_aa: CASSFEPGELFF
j_call: TRBJ1-3; v_call: TRBV11-2; d_call: -; cdr3_aa: CASSLDPRTVSGNTIYF
j_call: TRBJ2-1; v_call: TRBV4-1; d_call: TRBD2; cdr3_aa: CASSQEGAGVLRNEQFF
j_call: TRBJ2-1; v_call: TRBV5-1; d_call: -; cdr3_aa: CASSLWQGIHNEQFF
j_call: TRBJ2-7; v_call: TRBV25-1; d_call: -; cdr3_aa: CASSDVGGAWQYF
j_call: TRBJ2-7; v_call: TRBV19; d_call: -; cdr3_aa: CASSPEGSWSYEQYF
j_call: TRBJ1-5; v_call: TRBV10-1; d_call: -; cdr3_aa: CASTTPGLEESGPQHF
j_call: TRBJ1-5; v_call: TRBV5-1; d_call: TRBD1; cdr3_aa: CASSYTGGNQPQHF
j_call: TRBJ2-2; v_call: TRBV15; d_call: TRBD1; cdr3_aa: CATSNHGQGTGELFF
j_call: TRBJ2-3; v_call: TRBV7-7; d_call: -; cdr3_aa: CASSLATVVGATQYF
j_call: TRBJ2-1; v_call: TRBV9; d_call: TRBD2; cdr3_aa: CASSKSGGAGEQFF
j_call: TRBJ2-1; v_call: TRBV9; d_call: -; cdr3_aa: CASNTGEYNEQFF
j_call: TRBJ2-5; v_call: TRBV7-9; d_call: -; cdr3_aa: CASSYRDFQETQYF
j_call: TRBJ1-3; v_call: TRBV30; d_call: TRBD1; cdr3_aa: CAWRGQGIPGNTIYF
j_call: TRBJ1-2; v_call: TRBV4-1; d_call: TRBD1; cdr3_aa: CASSQDRGGYSYGYTF
j_call: TRBJ1-1; v_call: TRBV3-1/TRBV3-2; d_call: -; cdr3_aa: CASRARDSNTEAFF
j_call: TRBJ1-5; v_call: TRBV28; d_call: -; cdr3_aa: CASSWGRGRQPQHF
j_call: TRBJ2-2; v_call: TRBV5-4; d_call: -; cdr3_aa: CASSSMKINTGELFF
j_call: TRBJ2-7; v_call: TRBV6-2/TRBV6-3; d_call: -; cdr3_aa: CASSYGRSPSSYEQYF
j_call: TRBJ1-6; v_call: TRBV5-1; d_call: TRBD1; cdr3_aa: CASSSTGTGYSPLHF
j_call: TRBJ2-7; v_call: TRBV3-1/TRBV3-2; d_call: -; cdr3_aa: CASSQVPRASYEQYF
j_call: TRBJ2-5; v_call: TRBV10-3; d_call: TRBD1; cdr3_aa: CATTGAFQETQYF
j_call: TRBJ2-7; v_call: TRBV7-2; d_call: TRBD2; cdr3_aa: CASSEALAGGLGEQYF